Described below is a single T cell receptor beta chain sequence and its context. The same CDR3 also results from other DNA sequences found in this sample. CDR3 size: 13 residues. Per germline, CDR1 MNHEY and CDR2 SMNVEV (reference sequence). V lost 6 bases and J lost 8; bases outside the gene matches: 8. Original processing methods: Reference gene primer amplification in the assay estimated nucleated cell counts. Here immunoSEQ multiplex PCR was the method, and the copy in TCRdb shows in-frame clones only, minus some. V and J calls and clone size follow that table, whereas D and trimming were derived from the DNA. Of 130,000 or so clones in the sample, approximately 88% are singletons; the top ten hold 1.4% to 1.5%. These data belong to a study of blood T cell repertoires in COVID-19.

Material for sequencing was peripheral blood. This sequence joins TRBV27 and TRBJ1-2, with TRBD1 identical over 8 bases. This TCR came from a man in his sixties with acute or convalescent COVID-19. The CDR3 spells CASSTQGALGYTF. DNA for the CDR3: TGTGCCAGCAGCACTCAGGGGGCGCTCGGCTACACCTTC.